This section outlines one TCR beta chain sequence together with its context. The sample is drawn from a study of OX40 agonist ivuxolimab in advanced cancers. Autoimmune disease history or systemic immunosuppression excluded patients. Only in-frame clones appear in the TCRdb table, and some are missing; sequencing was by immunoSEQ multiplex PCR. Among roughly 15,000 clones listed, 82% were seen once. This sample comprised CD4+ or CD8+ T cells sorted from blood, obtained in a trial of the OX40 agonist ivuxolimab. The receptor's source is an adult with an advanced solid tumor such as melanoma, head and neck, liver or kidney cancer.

The CDR3 sequence is CASSIPGKRSEAFF. The DNA of the CDR3 is TGTGCCAGTAGTATCCCTGGGAAGAGGTCTGAAGCTTTCTTT. V usage is TRBV19 and J usage is TRBJ1-1; D unclear. The CDR3 contains 14 residues. Trimming cost V 3 bases and J 6 bases, with 14 bases left between them. From germline, CDR1 is LNHDA and CDR2 SQIVND (reference sequence). The full variable domain, with the rest looked up from reference TRBV19 and TRBJ1-1, is DGGITQSPKYLFRKEGQNVTLSCEQNLNHDAMYWYRQDPGQGLRLIYYSQIVNDFQKGDIAEGYSVSREKKESFPLTVTSAQKNPTAFYLCASSIPGKRSEAFFGQGTRLTVV.